This TCR beta chain comes out of a study of CD8+CD57+ T cells in acquired aplastic anemia. Of note for this clonotype: With a much larger clone just one base away, this may be a read error.

CDR3 and TCR beta VDJ profiling relied on a genomic DNA template. TCRdb recomputed calls from the reads with MiXCR, one row per CDR3 protein. The top ten clones hold roughly 0.8% of a sample with 400,000 to 600,000 distinct CDR3 sequences, over 25% of them seen once. CDR3 size: 13 residues. V was trimmed by 3 bases and J by 3 bases, leaving 8 bases between them. In germline, CDR1 is SGHTA, CDR2 FQGNSA. Patients sequenced had flow cytometry evidence of CD8+CD57+ cell expansion. Input material: sorted CD4+, CD8+, or CD8+CD57+ T cells (not recorded which) from PBMCs. The rearrangement links TRBV7-2 to TRBJ1-1; D gene ambiguous. This receptor was obtained from a human donor with aplastic anemia. CDR3 residues: CASSFWGYTEAFF. The CDR3 DNA reads TGTGCCAGCAGCTTCTGGGGTTACACTGAAGCTTTCTTT.